Here is one T cell receptor (beta chain) with its context. The CDR3 consists of 14 residues. From germline, CDR1 is LGHDT and CDR2 YNNKEL (reference sequence). Trimming removed 2 bases from V and 2 bases from J, with 7 bases in between. These data come from a study of blood T cell repertoires in COVID-19. For the study at large: The study drew acute and convalescent COVID-19 samples from the United States, Italy and Spain. Sample material is recorded as cDNA or gDNA derived from T cells, B-cell-depleted T cells, or PBMCs.

Enrolment of Seattle patients took place during active infection, and they were followed longitudinally. Per the study methods: Estimated nucleated cell counts came from reference gene primer amplification. TCRdb's copy holds only in-frame clones and misses some; the assay was immunoSEQ multiplex PCR. Clone size and the V and J calls come from that table; the DNA yielded D and trimming. This table has tens of thousands of clones, 60% to 80% appearing once. Source material: peripheral blood. This receptor was obtained from a man between 65 and 85 years old with COVID-19, enrolled during active disease. The gene calls are TRBV3-1 (or the pseudogene TRBV3-2) and TRBJ1-3; D call uncertain. The CDR3 DNA reads as TGTGCCAGCAGCCAAATGAGTACTGGAAACACCATATATTTT. This translates into CASSQMSTGNTIYF.